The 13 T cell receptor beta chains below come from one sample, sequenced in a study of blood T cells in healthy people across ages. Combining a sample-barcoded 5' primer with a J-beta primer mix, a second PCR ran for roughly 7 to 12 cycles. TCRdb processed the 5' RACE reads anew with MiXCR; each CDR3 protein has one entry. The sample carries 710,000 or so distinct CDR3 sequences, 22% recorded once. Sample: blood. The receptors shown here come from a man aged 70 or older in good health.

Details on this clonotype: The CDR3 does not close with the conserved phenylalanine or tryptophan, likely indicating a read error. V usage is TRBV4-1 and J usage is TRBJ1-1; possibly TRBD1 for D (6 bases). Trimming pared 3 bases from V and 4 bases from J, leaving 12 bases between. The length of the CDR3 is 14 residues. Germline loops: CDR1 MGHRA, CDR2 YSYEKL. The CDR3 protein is CASSQGHEGTEAFL. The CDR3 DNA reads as TGCGCCAGCAGCCAGGGACACGAGGGCACTGAAGCTTTCTTA.

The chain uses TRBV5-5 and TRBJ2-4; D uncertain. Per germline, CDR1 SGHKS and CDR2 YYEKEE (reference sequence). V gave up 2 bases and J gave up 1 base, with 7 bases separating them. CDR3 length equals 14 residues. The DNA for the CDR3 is TGTGCCAGCAGCTTTTCAGCGGCCAAAAACATTCAGTACTTC. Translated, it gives CASSFSAAKNIQYF.

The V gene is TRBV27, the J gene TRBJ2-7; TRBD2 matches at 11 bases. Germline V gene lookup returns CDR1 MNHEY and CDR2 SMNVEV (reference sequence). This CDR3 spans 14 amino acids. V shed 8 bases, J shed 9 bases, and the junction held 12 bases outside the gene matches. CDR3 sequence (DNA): TGTGCCAGCGGAAGACTAGCGGGACTACGAGGGCAGTACGTC. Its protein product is CASGRLAGLRGQYV.

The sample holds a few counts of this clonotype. In nucleotides, the CDR3 is TGTGCCAGCAGAAGACAGGGTAGAAATCAGCCCCAGCATTTT. Translating gives CASRRQGRNQPQHF. The rearrangement uses TRBV28 and TRBJ1-5, with TRBD1 matching 7 bases. This CDR3 has 14 residues. In germline, CDR1 is MDHEN, CDR2 SYDVKM. Germline trimming cut 6 bases from V and 4 bases from J; bases unmatched to any gene: 6.

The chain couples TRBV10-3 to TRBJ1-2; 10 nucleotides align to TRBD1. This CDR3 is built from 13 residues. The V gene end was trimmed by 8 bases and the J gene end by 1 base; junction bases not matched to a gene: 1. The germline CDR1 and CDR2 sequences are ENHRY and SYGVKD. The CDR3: CAIGTGDNYGYTF. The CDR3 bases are TGTGCCATCGGGACAGGGGATAACTATGGCTACACCTTC.

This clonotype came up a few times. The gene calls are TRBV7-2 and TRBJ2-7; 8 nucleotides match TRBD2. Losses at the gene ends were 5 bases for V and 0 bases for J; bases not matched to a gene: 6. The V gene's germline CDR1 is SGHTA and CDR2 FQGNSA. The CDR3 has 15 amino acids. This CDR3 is CASSAERGLSYEQYV. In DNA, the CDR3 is TGTGCCAGCAGCGCTGAGCGGGGGCTCTCCTACGAGCAGTACGTC.

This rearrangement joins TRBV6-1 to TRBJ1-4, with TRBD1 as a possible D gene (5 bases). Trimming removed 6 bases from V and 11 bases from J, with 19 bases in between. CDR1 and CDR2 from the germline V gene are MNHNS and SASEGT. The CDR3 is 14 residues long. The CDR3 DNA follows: TGTGCCAGCAGATGGGGGTCCGAAGTTTTTAAACTGTTTTTT. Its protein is CASRWGSEVFKLFF.

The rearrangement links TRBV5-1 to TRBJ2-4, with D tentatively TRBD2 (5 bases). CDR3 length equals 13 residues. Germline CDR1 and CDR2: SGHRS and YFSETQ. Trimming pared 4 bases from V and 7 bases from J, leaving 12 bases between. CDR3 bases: TGCGCCAGCAGCCCCGATCGAGGGAACATTCAGTACTTC. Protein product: CASSPDRGNIQYF.

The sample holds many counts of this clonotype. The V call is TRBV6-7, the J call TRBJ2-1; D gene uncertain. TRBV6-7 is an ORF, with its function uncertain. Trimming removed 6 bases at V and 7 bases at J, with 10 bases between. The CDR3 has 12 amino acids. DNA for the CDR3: TGTGCCAGCAGCCCCCCCGGTAATGAGCAGTTCTTC. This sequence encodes CASSPPGNEQFF.

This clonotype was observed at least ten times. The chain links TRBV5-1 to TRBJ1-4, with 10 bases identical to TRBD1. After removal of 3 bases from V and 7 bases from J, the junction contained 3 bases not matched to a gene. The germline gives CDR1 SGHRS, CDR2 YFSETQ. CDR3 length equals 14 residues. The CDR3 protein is CASSWGQGSEKLFF. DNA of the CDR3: TGCGCCAGCAGCTGGGGACAGGGGAGTGAAAAACTGTTTTTT.

The CDR3 DNA sequence: TGTGCCAGCAGCCTCGACTTCTACGCGGAGCAATCTCAGCCCCAGCATTTT. As protein: CASSLDFYAEQSQPQHF. The V gene is TRBV12-3 or TRBV12-4, the J gene TRBJ1-5; D not certain. The CDR3 extends over 17 amino acids. V lost 6 bases to trimming and J lost 6 bases, with 24 bases between them.

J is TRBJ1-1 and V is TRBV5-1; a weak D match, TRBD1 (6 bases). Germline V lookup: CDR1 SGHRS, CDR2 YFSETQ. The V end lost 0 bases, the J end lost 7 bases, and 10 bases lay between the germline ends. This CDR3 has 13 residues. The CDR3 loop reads CASSLALDSEAFF. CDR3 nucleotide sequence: TGCGCCAGCAGCTTGGCCCTGGACAGTGAAGCTTTCTTT.

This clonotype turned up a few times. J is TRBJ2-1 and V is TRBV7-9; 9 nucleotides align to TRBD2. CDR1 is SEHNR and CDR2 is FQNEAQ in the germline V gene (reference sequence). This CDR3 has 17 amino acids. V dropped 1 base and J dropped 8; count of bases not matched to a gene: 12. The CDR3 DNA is TGTGCCAGCAGCTTAGTGACGAGCGGGAGGTCGGGGCATGAGCAGTTCTTC. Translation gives CASSLVTSGRSGHEQFF.